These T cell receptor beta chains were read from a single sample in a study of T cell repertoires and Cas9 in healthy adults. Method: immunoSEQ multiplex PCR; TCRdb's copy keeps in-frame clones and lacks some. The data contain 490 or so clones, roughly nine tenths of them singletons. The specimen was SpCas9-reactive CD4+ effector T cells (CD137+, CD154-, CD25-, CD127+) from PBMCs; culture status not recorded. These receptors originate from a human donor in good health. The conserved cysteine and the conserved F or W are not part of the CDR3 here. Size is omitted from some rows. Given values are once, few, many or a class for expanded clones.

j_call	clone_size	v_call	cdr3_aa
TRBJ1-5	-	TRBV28	ATSGRFDQPQH
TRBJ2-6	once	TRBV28	ASSLGGAGTGANVLT
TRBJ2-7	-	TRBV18	ASSPGGYEQY
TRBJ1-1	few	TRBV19	ASRKGQQNTEAF
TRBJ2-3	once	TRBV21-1	ANLLAGDTDTQY
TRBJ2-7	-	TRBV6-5	ASRAGGPYEQY
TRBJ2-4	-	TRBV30	AGRAGGRGSIQY
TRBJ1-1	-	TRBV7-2	ASRVLVGTEAF
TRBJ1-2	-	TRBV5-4	ASNYGIPGKTYGYT
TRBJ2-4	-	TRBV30	AWRAGGRGSIQY
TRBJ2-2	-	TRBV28	ASSLLAQTGELF
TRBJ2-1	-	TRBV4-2	ASSRGQGPYNEQF
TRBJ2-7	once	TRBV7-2	ASSFSGTSGRGPY
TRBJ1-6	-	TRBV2	ASSEGPGVPPLH
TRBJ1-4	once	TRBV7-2	ASSLSPGPNEKLF
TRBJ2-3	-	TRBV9	ASSVLASGSDTQY
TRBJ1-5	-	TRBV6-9	ASSPVWDQPQH
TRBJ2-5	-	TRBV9	ASSVGGGGETQY
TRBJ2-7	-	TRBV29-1	SITGGPYEQY
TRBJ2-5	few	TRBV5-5	ASSRGTGANQETQY
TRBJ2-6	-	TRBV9	ASSVQSSRANVLT
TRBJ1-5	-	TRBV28	ASSLRTGLGNQPQH
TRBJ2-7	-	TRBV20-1	STSGGNEQY
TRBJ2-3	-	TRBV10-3	AISAPPIRLAASTDTQY
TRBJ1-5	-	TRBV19	ASSGAGGHPQH
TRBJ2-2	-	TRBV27	ASTQGGTWTGELF
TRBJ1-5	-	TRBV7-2	ASSPRTGGNQPQH
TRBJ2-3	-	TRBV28	ASSLTRYKSTDTQY
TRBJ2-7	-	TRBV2	ASPPHRGSNEQY
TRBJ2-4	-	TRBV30	AWRAGGRGSIQY
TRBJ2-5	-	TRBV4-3	ASSQDRAGQETQY
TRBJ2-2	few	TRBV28	ASSLAGGPNTGELF